Listed here are 21 T cell receptor beta chains from one sample, sequenced in a study of T cells in Graves' hyperthyroidism and ophthalmopathy. RNA transcripts provided the source from which TCR beta CDR3 regions were amplified. A set of HTBI primers served as the primers for a first-round RT-PCR of the TCR CDR3. TCRdb re-analysed the multiplex PCR reads in MiXCR, keeping a single row per CDR3 protein. The repertoire holds under 450,000 distinct CDR3 sequences, approximately 12% seen once, with around 21% in the top ten. The sequencing input was blood. Receptors originate from a man aged 25 to 40 with Graves' hyperthyroidism that later progressed to Graves' ophthalmopathy.

This clonotype was observed a handful of times. This chain connects TRBV3-1 to TRBJ2-1; weak D call: TRBD1 (6 bases). V lost 2 bases to trimming and J lost 7 bases, with 15 bases between them. The CDR3 is 15 amino acids. Per the germline V gene, CDR1 is LGHDT and CDR2 is YNNKEL (reference sequence). The CDR3 nucleotides are TGTGCCAGCAGCCAAAGGGAACAGGGATTGAATGAGCAGTTCTTC. Its translation is CASSQREQGLNEQFF.

The V and J genes are TRBV7-3 and TRBJ2-2; 10 bases are a match to TRBD2. Losses at the gene ends were 5 bases for V and 7 bases for J; bases not matched to a gene: 7. CDR1 and CDR2 from the germline V gene are SGHTA and FQGTGA. The CDR3 runs 15 residues. In DNA form, the CDR3 reads TGTGCCAGCAGCCTGCTAGCGGGGGCGGGCGGGGAGCTGTTTTTT. It encodes CASSLLAGAGGELFF.

At least ten counts were recorded for this clonotype. The chain joins TRBV28 to TRBJ1-4, with 7 bases that match TRBD1. V was pared by 7 bases and J by 4 bases, with 9 bases of the junction left unmatched. The germline CDR1 and CDR2 sequences are MDHEN and SYDVKM. The CDR3 length is 15 residues. The CDR3 sequence is CASTDRGQINEKLFF. The CDR3 bases are TGTGCCAGCACTGATCGGGGACAGATTAATGAAAAACTGTTTTTT.

The gene calls are TRBV30 and TRBJ1-3; D gene unclear. V was pared by 1 base and J by 4 bases, with 5 bases between. Germline V CDR1 and CDR2: GTSNPN, SVGIG (reference sequence). The CDR3 has 12 residues. CDR3 loop: CAWSGSGNTIYF. The CDR3 bases are TGTGCCTGGAGTGGATCCGGAAACACCATATATTTT.

This chain links TRBV7-9 with TRBJ2-2; 11 bases fit TRBD1. The CDR3 runs 18 residues. Germline V lookup: CDR1 SEHNR, CDR2 FQNEAQ (reference sequence). With V trimmed by 5 bases and J by 3 bases, 11 bases remained unmatched. CDR3 DNA: TGTGCCAGCAGCCAAATTCTGGGGACAGGGGGACACACCGGGGAGCTGTTTTTT. Encoded protein: CASSQILGTGGHTGELFF.

Ten or more counts support this clonotype. The chain has TRBV12-3 or TRBV12-4 and TRBJ2-3; D might be TRBD1 (6 bases). V was trimmed by 4 bases and J by 1 base, leaving 12 bases between them. The CDR3 loop spans 15 amino acids. DNA of the CDR3: TGTGCCAGCAGTTCGTCGACAGGACGCACAGATACGCAGTATTTT. Residues: CASSSSTGRTDTQYF.

V is TRBV7-2 and J is TRBJ2-7; D is possibly TRBD2 (5 bases). This CDR3 is built from 14 residues. Trimming took off 5 bases at V and 0 bases at J, with 11 bases between the two ends. The germline V gene encodes CDR1 SGHTA and CDR2 FQGNSA. This chain's CDR3 is CASSPDLPSYEQYF. CDR3 in DNA: TGTGCCAGCAGCCCGGACTTGCCCTCCTACGAGCAGTACTTC.

This chain links TRBV4-1 with TRBJ2-3; the match to TRBD1 covers 8 bases. This CDR3 is built from 17 residues. In germline, CDR1 is MGHRA, CDR2 YSYEKL. J gave up 5 bases and V 1 base, and 11 bases lay outside the gene matches. The CDR3 reads CASSQGPGQGLGDTQYF. CDR3 DNA: TGCGCCAGCAGCCAAGGTCCCGGACAGGGATTGGGAGATACGCAGTATTTT.

This clonotype was seen a handful of times. This chain uses TRBV7-8 with TRBJ1-2; D remains unclear. The length of the CDR3 is 15 residues. CDR1 and CDR2 from the germline V gene are SGHVS and FQNEAQ. V lost 1 base and J lost 6, with 15 bases in between. DNA of the CDR3: TGTGCCAGCAGCTTAGAGAGGATGTTGCTCCATGGCTACACCTTC. Translation: CASSLERMLLHGYTF.

This sequence joins TRBV20-1 and TRBJ2-6, with TRBD2 as a possible D gene (6 bases). This CDR3 is built from 14 residues. Trimming took off 3 bases at V and 6 bases at J, with 12 bases between the two ends. Germline lookup yields CDR1 DFQATT and CDR2 SNEGSKA (reference sequence). CDR3 region: CSASSGEVANVLTF. CDR3 nucleotide sequence: TGCAGTGCTAGTTCGGGGGAAGTGGCCAACGTCCTGACTTTC.

In regard to this clonotype: Just one base apart from a much larger clone, this may be a read error. The chain combines TRBV29-1 with TRBJ1-1; D unresolved. CDR3 length: 14 residues. The V gene's germline CDR1 is SQVTM and CDR2 ANQGSEA. Trimming pared 6 bases from V and 0 bases from J, leaving 14 bases between. CDR3: CSVSTWGMNTEAFF. In DNA form, the CDR3 reads TGCAGCGTCTCGACTTGGGGAATGAACACTGAAGCTTTCTTT.

This clonotype was counted at least ten times. V and J are TRBV5-1 and TRBJ1-5; tentatively, D is TRBD1 (5 bases). Germline lookup yields CDR1 SGHRS and CDR2 YFSETQ. V lost 4 bases to trimming and J lost 3 bases, with 11 bases between them. This CDR3 has 14 amino acids. CDR3 sequence: CASSPDSNNQPQHF. The CDR3 DNA follows: TGCGCCAGCAGCCCCGACAGTAACAATCAGCCCCAGCATTTT.

This clonotype appeared a few times. The V and J genes are TRBV12-5 and TRBJ2-7; D not certain. Germline V CDR1 and CDR2: LGHNT, FRNRAP. The CDR3 spans 13 residues. V gave up 1 base and J gave up 3 bases, with 7 bases separating them. CDR3 protein: CASGLGLGYEQYF. Written as DNA, the CDR3 is TGTGCTAGTGGTTTGGGACTGGGCTACGAGCAGTACTTC.

This clonotype has ten or more counts. This chain links TRBV20-1 with TRBJ2-7; TRBD2 matches at 9 bases. The trim removed 3 bases at V and 7 bases at J, leaving 1 base unmatched. This CDR3 contains 11 residues. Germline values: CDR1 DFQATT, CDR2 SNEGSKA (reference sequence). The CDR3 is CSARRGGEQYF. Here the CDR3 DNA reads TGCAGTGCTAGGCGGGGGGGGGAGCAGTACTTC.

Only a few counts were recorded for this clonotype. The chain has TRBV27 and TRBJ1-6; 8 bases map to TRBD1. Germline V gene lookup returns CDR1 MNHEY and CDR2 SMNVEV (reference sequence). V trimming: 0 bases; J trimming: 8 bases; junction bases outside the gene matches: 3. This CDR3 comprises 15 residues. CDR3 nucleotide sequence: TGTGCCAGCAGTTTATCCTTACAGGGGGATTCACCCCTCCACTTT. It yields the protein CASSLSLQGDSPLHF.

This clonotype has ten or more counts. This rearrangement joins TRBV9 to TRBJ1-1; 7 positions match TRBD1. CDR3 length: 15 amino acids. In germline, CDR1 is SGDLS, CDR2 YYNGEE. J was trimmed by 2 bases and V by 0 bases; bases with no gene match: 4. The chain's CDR3 is CASSVGGTANTEAFF. The DNA for the CDR3 is TGTGCCAGCAGCGTAGGTGGGACAGCCAACACTGAAGCTTTCTTT. The whole variable domain, filled in from reference TRBV9 and TRBJ1-1, reads DSGVTQTPKHLITATGQRVTLRCSPRSGDLSVYWYQQSLDQGLQFLIQYYNGEERAKGNILERFSAQQFPDLHSELNLSSLELGDSALYFCASSVGGTANTEAFFGQGTRLTVV.

This clonotype was counted ten times or more. The V and J genes are TRBV6-1 and TRBJ2-7, with 8 bases matching TRBD1. Looked up from germline, CDR1 is MNHNS and CDR2 is SASEGT. V was clipped by 4 bases and J by 2 bases; unmatched bases: 7. The CDR3 runs to 15 residues. CDR3 sequence reads: CASSGRTGNTYEQYF. CDR3 bases: TGTGCCAGCAGTGGTCGGACAGGGAATACCTACGAGCAGTACTTC.

This clonotype came up many times. This chain joins TRBV28 and TRBJ1-5, with TRBD1 matching over 9 bases. This CDR3 spans 15 amino acids. V dropped 5 bases and J dropped 7; count of bases not matched to a gene: 9. CDR1 and CDR2 from the germline V gene are MDHEN and SYDVKM. The CDR3 coding sequence is TGTGCCAGCAGTCACCCGGGACAGGGATACCAGCCCCAGCATTTT. This codes for CASSHPGQGYQPQHF.

About this clonotype: One junction end does not reproduce the germline sequence, and a read error may be involved. This CDR3 is CASSRTGEMFF. CDR3 coding DNA: TGTGCCTCGTCACGAACCGGGGAGATGTTTTTT. The chain is built from TRBV30 and TRBJ2-2, with D possibly being TRBD2 (5 bases). The CDR3 contains 11 residues. CDR1 is GTSNPN, CDR2 SVGIG, per germline (reference sequence).

Remarks on this clonotype: This may arise from a read error, as a much more abundant clone is one base away. The chain combines TRBV11-2 with TRBJ2-2; no clear D gene. Germline CDR1 is SGHAT and CDR2 is FQNNGV. With 4 bases removed from V and 1 base from J, the gap between germline ends came to 10 bases. There are 15 residues in the CDR3. Written as DNA, the CDR3 is TGTGCCAGCAGCTCGCAGTCGGAGAACACCGGGGAGCTGTTTTTT. It specifies CASSSQSENTGELFF. Combining the CDR3 with reference TRBV11-2 and TRBJ2-2 gives the whole variable domain EAGVAQSPRYKIIEKRQSVAFWCNPISGHATLYWYQQILGQGPKLLIQFQNNGVVDDSQLPKDRFSAERLKGVDSTLKIQPAKLEDSAVYLCASSSQSENTGELFFGEGSRLTVL.

J is TRBJ1-6 and V is TRBV18; D is ambiguous. CDR1 is KGHSH and CDR2 is LQKENI in the germline V gene. The CDR3 is 14 residues long. Trimming removed 2 bases from V and 7 bases from J, with 9 bases in between. Here the CDR3 reads CASSPTGLNSPLHF. The DNA for the CDR3 is TGTGCCAGCTCACCAACCGGACTAAATTCACCCCTCCACTTT.